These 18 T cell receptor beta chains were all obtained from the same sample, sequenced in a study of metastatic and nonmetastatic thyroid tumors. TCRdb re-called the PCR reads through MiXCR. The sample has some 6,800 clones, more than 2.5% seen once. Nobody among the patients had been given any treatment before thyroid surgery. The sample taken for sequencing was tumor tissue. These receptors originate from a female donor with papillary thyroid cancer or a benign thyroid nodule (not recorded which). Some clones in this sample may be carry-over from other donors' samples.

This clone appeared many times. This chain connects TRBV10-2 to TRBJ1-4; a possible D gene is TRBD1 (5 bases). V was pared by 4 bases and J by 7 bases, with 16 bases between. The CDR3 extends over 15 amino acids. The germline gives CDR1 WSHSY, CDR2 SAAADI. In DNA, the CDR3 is TGCGCCAGCAGTGGGGACTTACTCGGGCGTGAAAAACTGTTTTTT. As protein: CASSGDLLGREKLFF.

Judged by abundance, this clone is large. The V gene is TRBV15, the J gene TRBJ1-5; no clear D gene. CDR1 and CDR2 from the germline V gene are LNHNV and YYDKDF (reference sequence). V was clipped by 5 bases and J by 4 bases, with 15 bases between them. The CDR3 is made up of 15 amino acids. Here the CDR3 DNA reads TGTGCCACCAGCGGACGCGACGGGCCAAATCAGCCCCAGCATTTT. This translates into CATSGRDGPNQPQHF.

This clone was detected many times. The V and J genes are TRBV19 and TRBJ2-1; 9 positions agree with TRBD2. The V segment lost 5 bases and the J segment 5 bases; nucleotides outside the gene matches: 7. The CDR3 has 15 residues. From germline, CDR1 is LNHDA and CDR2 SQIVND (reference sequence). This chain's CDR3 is CASSLASGTNNEQFF. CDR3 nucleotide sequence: TGTGCCAGTAGTCTCGCTAGCGGGACGAACAATGAGCAGTTCTTC.

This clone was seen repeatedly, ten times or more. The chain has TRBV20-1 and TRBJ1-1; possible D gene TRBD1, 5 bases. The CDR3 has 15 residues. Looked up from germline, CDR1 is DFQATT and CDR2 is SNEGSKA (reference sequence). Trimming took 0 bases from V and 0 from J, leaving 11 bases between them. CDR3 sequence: CSARDSRGMNTEAFF. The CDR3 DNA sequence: TGCAGTGCTAGAGATAGCCGGGGGATGAACACTGAAGCTTTCTTT.

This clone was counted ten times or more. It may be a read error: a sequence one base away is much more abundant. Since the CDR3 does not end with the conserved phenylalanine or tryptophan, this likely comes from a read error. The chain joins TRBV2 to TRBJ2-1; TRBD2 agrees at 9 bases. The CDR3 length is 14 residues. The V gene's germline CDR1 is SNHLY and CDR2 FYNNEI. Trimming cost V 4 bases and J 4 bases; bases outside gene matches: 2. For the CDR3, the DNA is TGTGCCAGCAGTGGGGCGGGAGGGTACAATGAGCAGTTCGTC. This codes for CASSGAGGYNEQFV.

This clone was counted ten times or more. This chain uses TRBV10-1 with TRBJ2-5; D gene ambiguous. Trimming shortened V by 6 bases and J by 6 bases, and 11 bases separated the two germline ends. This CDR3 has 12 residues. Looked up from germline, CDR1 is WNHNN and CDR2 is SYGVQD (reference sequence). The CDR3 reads CASSGPSQTQYF. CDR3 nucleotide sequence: TGCGCCAGCAGCGGACCATCACAGACCCAGTACTTC.

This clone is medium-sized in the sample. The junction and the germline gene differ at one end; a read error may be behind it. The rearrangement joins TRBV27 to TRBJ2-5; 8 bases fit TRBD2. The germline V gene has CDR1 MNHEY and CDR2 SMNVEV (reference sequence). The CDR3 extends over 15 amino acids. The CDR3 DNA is TGTGCCAGCAGCCTGACTAGCGCGACCCAAGGGACCCAGTACTTC. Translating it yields CASSLTSATQGTQYF.

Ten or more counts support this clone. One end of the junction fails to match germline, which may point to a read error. In DNA, the CDR3 is TGTGCCAGCAGCTTAGCAGGCACCCAGCACTTC. Protein sequence: CASSLAGTQHF. The chain couples TRBV11-2 to TRBJ2-5; D is unclear. The CDR3 is made up of 11 amino acids. In germline, CDR1 is SGHAT, CDR2 FQNNGV. Drawing the rest from reference TRBV11-2 and TRBJ2-5, the complete variable domain is EAGVAQSPRYKIIEKRQSVAFWCNPISGHATLYWYQQILGQGPKLLIQFQNNGVVDDSQLPKDRFSAERLKGVDSTLKIQPAKLEDSAVYLCASSLAGTQHFGPGTRLLVL.

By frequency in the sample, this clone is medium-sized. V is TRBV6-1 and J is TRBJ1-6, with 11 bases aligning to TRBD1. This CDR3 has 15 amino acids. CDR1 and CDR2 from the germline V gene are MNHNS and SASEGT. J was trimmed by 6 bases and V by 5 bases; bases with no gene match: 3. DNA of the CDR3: TGTGCCAGCAGTCCGGGACAGGGGGTTAATTCACCCCTCCACTTT. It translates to CASSPGQGVNSPLHF.

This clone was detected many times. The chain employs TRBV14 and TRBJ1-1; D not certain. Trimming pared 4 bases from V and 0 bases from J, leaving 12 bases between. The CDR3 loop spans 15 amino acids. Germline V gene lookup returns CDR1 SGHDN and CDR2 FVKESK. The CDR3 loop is CASSLLESMNTEAFF. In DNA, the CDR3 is TGTGCCAGCAGCCTTCTAGAGAGTATGAACACTGAAGCTTTCTTT.

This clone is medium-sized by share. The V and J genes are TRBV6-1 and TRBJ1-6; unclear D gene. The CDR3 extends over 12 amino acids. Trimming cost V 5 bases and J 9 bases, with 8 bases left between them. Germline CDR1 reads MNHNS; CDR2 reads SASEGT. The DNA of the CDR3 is TGTGCCAGCAGTATTGGTAGTTCACCCCTCCACTTT. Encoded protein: CASSIGSSPLHF.

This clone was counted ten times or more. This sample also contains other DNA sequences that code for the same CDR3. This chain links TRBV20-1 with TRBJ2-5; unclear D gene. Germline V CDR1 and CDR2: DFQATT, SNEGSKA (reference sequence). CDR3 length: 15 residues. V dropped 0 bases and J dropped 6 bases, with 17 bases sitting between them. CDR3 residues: CSARDHYGQVKTQYF. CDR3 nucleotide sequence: TGCAGTGCTAGAGATCACTATGGGCAGGTCAAGACCCAGTACTTC.

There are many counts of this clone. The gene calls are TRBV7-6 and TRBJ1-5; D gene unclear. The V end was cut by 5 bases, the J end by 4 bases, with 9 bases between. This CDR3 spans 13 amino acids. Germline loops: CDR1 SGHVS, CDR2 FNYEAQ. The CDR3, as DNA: TGTGCCAGCAGCCCCGCGTCGAATCAGCCCCAGCATTTT. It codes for CASSPASNQPQHF.

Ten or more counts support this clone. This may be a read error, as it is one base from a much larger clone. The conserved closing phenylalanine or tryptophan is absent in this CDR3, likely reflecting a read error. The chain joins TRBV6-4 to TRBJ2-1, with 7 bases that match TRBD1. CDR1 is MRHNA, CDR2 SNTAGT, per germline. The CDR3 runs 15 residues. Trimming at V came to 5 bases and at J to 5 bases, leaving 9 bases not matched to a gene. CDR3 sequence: CASSLDRATHNEQFV. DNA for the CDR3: TGTGCCAGCAGTCTTGACAGGGCTACCCACAATGAGCAGTTCGTC.

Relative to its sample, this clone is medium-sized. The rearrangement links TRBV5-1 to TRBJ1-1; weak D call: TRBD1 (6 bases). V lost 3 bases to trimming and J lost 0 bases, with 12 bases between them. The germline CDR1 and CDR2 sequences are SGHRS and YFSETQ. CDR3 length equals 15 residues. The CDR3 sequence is CASSYTGSMNTEAFF. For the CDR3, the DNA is TGCGCCAGCAGCTACACAGGGAGCATGAACACTGAAGCTTTCTTT.

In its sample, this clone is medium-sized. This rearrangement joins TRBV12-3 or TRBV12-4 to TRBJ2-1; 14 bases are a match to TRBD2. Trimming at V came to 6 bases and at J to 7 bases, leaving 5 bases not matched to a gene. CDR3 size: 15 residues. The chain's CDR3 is CASSPGLAGGNEQFF. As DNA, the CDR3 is TGTGCCAGCAGCCCCGGACTAGCGGGAGGTAATGAGCAGTTCTTC.

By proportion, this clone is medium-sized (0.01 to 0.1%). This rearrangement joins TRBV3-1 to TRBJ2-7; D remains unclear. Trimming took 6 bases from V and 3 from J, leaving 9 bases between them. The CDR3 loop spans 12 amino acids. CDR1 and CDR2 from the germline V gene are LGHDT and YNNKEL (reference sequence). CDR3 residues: CASSLTFYEQYF. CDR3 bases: TGTGCCAGCAGTTTGACTTTCTACGAGCAGTACTTC.

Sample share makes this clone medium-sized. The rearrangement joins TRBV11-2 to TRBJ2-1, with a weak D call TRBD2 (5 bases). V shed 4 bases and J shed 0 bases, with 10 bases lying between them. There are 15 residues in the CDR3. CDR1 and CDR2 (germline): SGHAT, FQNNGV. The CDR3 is CASSWASGSYNEQFF. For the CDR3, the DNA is TGTGCCAGCAGCTGGGCGAGCGGCTCCTACAATGAGCAGTTCTTC.